This entry features one T cell receptor beta chain sequence. Its specificity is not known. The authors ran a second PCR of about 6 to 11 cycles using a sample-barcoded 5' primer and a J-beta primer mix. Each CDR3 protein gets one entry after TCRdb re-called the 5' RACE reads with MiXCR. The sample lists roughly 800,000 distinct CDR3 sequences, about 48% occurring once. This record belongs to a study of blood T cells in healthy people across ages. The junction had 11 bases not matched to a gene; V was cut back by 0 bases and J by 9 bases. The CDR3 is 17 residues long. Per the germline V gene, CDR1 is DFQATT and CDR2 is SNEGSKA (reference sequence). Broader study findings: While age rose, TCR beta diversity per million T cells dropped in a roughly linear way.

The rearrangement joins TRBV20-1 to TRBJ2-4; 13 positions agree with TRBD2. Sequencing input: blood. This clonotype originated in a man older than 75 in good health. The CDR3 bases are TGCAGTGCTAGAGATTCCCGAGGACTAGCGGGAGTAGTCATTCAGTACTTC. Amino acids: CSARDSRGLAGVVIQYF.